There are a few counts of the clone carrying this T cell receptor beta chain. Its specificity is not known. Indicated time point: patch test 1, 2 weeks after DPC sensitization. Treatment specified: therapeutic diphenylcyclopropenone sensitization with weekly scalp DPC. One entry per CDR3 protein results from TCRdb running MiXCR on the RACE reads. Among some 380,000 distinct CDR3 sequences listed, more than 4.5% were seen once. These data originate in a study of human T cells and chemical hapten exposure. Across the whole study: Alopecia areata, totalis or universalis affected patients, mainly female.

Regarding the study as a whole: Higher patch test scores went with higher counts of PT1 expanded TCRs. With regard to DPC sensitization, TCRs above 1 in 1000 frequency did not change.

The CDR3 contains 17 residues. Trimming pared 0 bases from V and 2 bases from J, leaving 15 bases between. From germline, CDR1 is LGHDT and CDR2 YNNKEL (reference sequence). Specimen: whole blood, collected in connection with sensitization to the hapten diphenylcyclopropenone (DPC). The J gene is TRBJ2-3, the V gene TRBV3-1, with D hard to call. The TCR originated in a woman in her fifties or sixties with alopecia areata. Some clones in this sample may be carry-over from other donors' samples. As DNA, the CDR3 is TGTGCCAGCAGCCAAGATTGGAAAACGTATTTCACAGATACGCAGTATTTT. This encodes CASSQDWKTYFTDTQYF.